This entry is about one T cell receptor beta chain. RNA totalling about 0.45 to 1 ug underwent reverse transcription with random hexamers. TCRdb called the immunoSEQ multiplex PCR reads again in MiXCR, with one record for every CDR3 protein. The table includes some 180,000 distinct CDR3 sequences, about 91% detected once. This entry is derived from a study of CD8 T cells in Susac syndrome. On the study more broadly: Active disease was present in six of the sequenced Susac syndrome patients, and remission in eight or nine.

Germline trimming cut 4 bases from V and 5 bases from J; bases unmatched to any gene: 11. CDR3 size: 15 residues. Germline lookup yields CDR1 SGHDT and CDR2 YYEEEE. The chain has TRBV5-6 and TRBJ2-5; 7 positions match TRBD1. The sequence was obtained from a human donor with Susac syndrome. Sequencing input: CD4+ T cells from PBMCs. DNA for the CDR3: TGTGCCAGCAGCAAAGAGACAGGGCTCCGGGAGACCCAGTACTTC. It encodes CASSKETGLRETQYF.